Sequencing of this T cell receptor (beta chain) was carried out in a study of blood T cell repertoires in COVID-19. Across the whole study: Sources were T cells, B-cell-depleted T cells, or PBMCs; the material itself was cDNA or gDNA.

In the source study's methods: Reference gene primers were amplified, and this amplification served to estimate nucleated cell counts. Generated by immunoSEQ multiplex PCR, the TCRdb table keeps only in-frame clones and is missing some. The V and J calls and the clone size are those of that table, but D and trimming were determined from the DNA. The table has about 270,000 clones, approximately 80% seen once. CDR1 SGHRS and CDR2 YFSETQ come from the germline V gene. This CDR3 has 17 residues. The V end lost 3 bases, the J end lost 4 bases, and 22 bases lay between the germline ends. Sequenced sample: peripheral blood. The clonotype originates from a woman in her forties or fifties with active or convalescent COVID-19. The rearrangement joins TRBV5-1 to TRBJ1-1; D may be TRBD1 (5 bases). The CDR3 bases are TGCGCCAGCAGCTCCTTTAAGGGCAACACGGGGGGCACTGAAGCTTTCTTT. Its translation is CASSSFKGNTGGTEAFF.